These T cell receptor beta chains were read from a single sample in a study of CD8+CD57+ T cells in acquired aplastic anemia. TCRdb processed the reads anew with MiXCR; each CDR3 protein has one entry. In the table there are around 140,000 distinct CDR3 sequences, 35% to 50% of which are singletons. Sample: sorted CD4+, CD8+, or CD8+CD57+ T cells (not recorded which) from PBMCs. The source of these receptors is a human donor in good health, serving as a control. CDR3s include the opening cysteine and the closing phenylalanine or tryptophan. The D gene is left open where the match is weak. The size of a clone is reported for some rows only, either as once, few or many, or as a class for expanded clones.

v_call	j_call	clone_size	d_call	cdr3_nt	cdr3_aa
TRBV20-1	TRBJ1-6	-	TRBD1	TGCAGTGCTAGTGGAAGGGACAGTCAGGGCTATAATTCACCCCTCCACTTT	CSASGRDSQGYNSPLHF
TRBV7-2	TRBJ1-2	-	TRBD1	TGTGCCAGCAGCCTACACCAGGGGGCAGGGTATGGCTACACCTTC	CASSLHQGAGYGYTF
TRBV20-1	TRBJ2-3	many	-	TGCAGTGCTAGAGTAGGGGGGAGCACAGATACGCAGTATTTT	CSARVGGSTDTQYF
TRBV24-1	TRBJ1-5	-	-	TGTGCCACCATCCAAGGAGCCCAGCATTTT	CATIQGAQHF
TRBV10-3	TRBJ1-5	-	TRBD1	TGTGCCATCAGTACCGGGACAGGGGTTCAGCCCCAGCATTTT	CAISTGTGVQPQHF
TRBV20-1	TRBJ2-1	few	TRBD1	TGCAGTGCCGATTTGGGCGGACAGGGTCCTTTCAGCTCCTACAATGAGCAGTTCTTC	CSADLGGQGPFSSYNEQFF
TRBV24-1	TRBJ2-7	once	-	TGTGCCACCAGTGACTACGTTGGGCAGTACTTC	CATSDYVGQYF
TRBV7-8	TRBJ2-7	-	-	TGTGCCAGCAGCACGTATCTGGACGAGCAGTACTTC	CASSTYLDEQYF
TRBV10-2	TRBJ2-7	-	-	TGCGCCATCAGTGAGACGGGGGATAGGGCAGGCTACGAGCAGTACTTC	CAISETGDRAGYEQYF
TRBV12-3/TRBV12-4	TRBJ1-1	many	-	TGTGCCAGCAGCCGAGACAGCGGGAACACTGAAGCTTTCTTT	CASSRDSGNTEAFF
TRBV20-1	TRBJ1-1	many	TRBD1	TGCAGTGCTAGGGACAGGGGTTTGAACACTGAAGCTTTCTTT	CSARDRGLNTEAFF
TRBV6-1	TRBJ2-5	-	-	TGTGCCAGCAGTGAGTCGGGGGAGACCCAGTACTTC	CASSESGETQYF
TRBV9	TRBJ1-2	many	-	TGTGCCAGCAGCGTAGCTGCCCGGGAGGGAGGCTACACCTTC	CASSVAAREGGYTF
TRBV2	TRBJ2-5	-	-	TGTGCCAGCAGGAGGGACGAAGAGACCCAGTACTTC	CASRRDEETQYF
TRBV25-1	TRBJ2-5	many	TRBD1	TGTGCCAGCAGTCCCGGGACAGGGGGCCTGGAGACCCAGTACTTC	CASSPGTGGLETQYF
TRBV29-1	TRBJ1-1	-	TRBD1	TGCAGCGTTGCCACCAGTGAGCCGACAGGGTTTCGAGCTTTCTTT	CSVATSEPTGFRAFF
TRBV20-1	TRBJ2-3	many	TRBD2	TGCAGTGCCCCCGGGGCGGGAGGGGATACGCAGTATTTT	CSAPGAGGDTQYF
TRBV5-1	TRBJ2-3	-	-	TGCGCCTGTACTAGATCCCTTAGCACAGATACGCAGTATTTT	CACTRSLSTDTQYF
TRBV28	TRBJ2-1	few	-	TGTGCCAGCAACATTGGTGGGGGATACAATGAGCAGTTCTTC	CASNIGGGYNEQFF
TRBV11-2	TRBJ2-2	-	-	TGTGCCAGCAGCTTAGACGTATTTAATACGACCGGGGAGCTGTTTTTT	CASSLDVFNTTGELFF
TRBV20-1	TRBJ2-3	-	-	TGCAGTGCCAGCGGCTCGCTAGTAACAGATACGCAGTATTTT	CSASGSLVTDTQYF
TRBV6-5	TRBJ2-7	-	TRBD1	TGTGCCAGCAGTTCACCGGCCAGGGGGCCCCTTTACGAGCAGTACTTC	CASSSPARGPLYEQYF
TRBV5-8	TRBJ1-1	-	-	TGTGCCAGCAGCGAACAGGCGAAGAACACTGAAGCTTTCTTT	CASSEQAKNTEAFF
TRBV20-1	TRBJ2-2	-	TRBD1	TGCAGTGCTAGAGATATAAACAGGGGAACCGGGGAGCTGTTTTTT	CSARDINRGTGELFF
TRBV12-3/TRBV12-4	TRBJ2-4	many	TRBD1	TGTGCCAGCAGTTTTGGACAGGGCAACATTCAGTACTTC	CASSFGQGNIQYF
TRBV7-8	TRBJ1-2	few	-	TGTGCCAGCAGCTTAGTGATAGGGGGTGACTATGGCTACACCTTC	CASSLVIGGDYGYTF
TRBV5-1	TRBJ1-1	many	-	TGCGCCAGCAGCTTGAGGTCAGGTCCGAACACTGAAGCTTTCTTT	CASSLRSGPNTEAFF
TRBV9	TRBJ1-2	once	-	TGTGCCAGCAGCGTAGCTGAGGGGTTTGATGGCTACACCTTC	CASSVAEGFDGYTF
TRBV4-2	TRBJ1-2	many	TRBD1	TGTGCCAGCAGCCCCGAGCTTAGACAGGGGCTTGGGTATGGCTACACCTTC	CASSPELRQGLGYGYTF
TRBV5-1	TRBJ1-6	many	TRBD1	TGCGCCAGCAGCGCAAGATCAGGGGGCGATTCACCCCTCCACTTT	CASSARSGGDSPLHF
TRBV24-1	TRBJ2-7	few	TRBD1	TGTGCCACCAGTGAGCGACAGGGGTCTAAGCAGTACTTC	CATSERQGSKQYF
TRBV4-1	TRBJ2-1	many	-	TGCGCCAGCAGCCAAGTTTTGACGCCCGCCATGGAGCAGTTCTTC	CASSQVLTPAMEQFF
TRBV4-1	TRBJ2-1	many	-	TGCGCCAGCAGCCAAGGCTACCTATCCTACAATGAGCAGTTCTTC	CASSQGYLSYNEQFF
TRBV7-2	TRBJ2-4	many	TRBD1	TGTGCCAGCAGCGCAGGACAGGGGAAAAACATTCAGTACTTC	CASSAGQGKNIQYF
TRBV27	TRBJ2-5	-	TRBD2	TGTGCCAGCAGTCAAAGAAGGACTAGCGGGGAAGAGACCCAGTACTTC	CASSQRRTSGEETQYF
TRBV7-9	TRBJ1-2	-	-	TGTGCCAGCAGCGAGCGGACGTATGGCTACACCTTC	CASSERTYGYTF
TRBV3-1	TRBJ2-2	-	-	TGTGCCAGCAGGCGCCAAGACTTGGAGACCGGGGAGCTGTTTTTT	CASRRQDLETGELFF
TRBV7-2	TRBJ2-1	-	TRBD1	TGTGCCAGCAGCCTAGTCGGGGCAGGGGGTTATGAGCAGTTCTTC	CASSLVGAGGYEQFF
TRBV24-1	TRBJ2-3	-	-	TGTGCCACCAGTGACTCCCGGGCGTATAGCACAGATACGCAGTATTTT	CATSDSRAYSTDTQYF
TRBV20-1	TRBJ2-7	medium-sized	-	TGCAGTGCTAGACTGGGCGCTTGGGAGCAGTACTTC	CSARLGAWEQYF
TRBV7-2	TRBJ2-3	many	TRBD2	TGTGCCAGCAGCTTAGCCCCCCTAGCGGGGGGACGCACAGATACGCAGTATTTT	CASSLAPLAGGRTDTQYF
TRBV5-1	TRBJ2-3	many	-	TGCGCCAGCAGCTTGGCCGACCACACAGATACGCAGTATTTT	CASSLADHTDTQYF
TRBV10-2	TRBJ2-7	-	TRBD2	TGCGCCAGCAGTGAACCGGGACTAGCGGGATTCTACGAGCAGTACTTC	CASSEPGLAGFYEQYF
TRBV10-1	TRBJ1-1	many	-	TGCGCCAGCGCCGAGGACGGGAACACTGAAGCTTTCTTT	CASAEDGNTEAFF
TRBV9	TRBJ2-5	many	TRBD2	TGTGCCAGCAGCGTAGCTGGGGCTAGCGGGGGGGCAGAGACCCAGTACTTC	CASSVAGASGGAETQYF
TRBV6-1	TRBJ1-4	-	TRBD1	TGTGCCAGCAGTGCCCAACGGCCGGGACAGGGTAATGAAAAACTGTTTTTT	CASSAQRPGQGNEKLFF
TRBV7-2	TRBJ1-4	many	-	TGTGCCAGCAGCTTAGTACATGAAAAACTGTTTTTT	CASSLVHEKLFF
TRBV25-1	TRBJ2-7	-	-	TGTGCCAGCAGTGAAGTGCGCACCAGTTCCTACGAGCAGTACTTC	CASSEVRTSSYEQYF
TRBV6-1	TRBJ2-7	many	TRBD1	TGTGCCAGCAGTCTCGACGGGACAGTCGGCGAGCAGTACTTC	CASSLDGTVGEQYF
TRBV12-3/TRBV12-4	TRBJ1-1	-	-	TGTGCCAGCAGTTTTCTCGTTTCGAACACTGAAGCTTTCTTT	CASSFLVSNTEAFF
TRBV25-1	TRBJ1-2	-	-	TGTGCCAGCGATCTGGGCTATACAAGGGAGCTCGTGGACTATGGCTACACCTTC	CASDLGYTRELVDYGYTF
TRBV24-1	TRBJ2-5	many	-	TGTGCCACCAGTGATGGTGTAGGGACCCAGTACTTC	CATSDGVGTQYF
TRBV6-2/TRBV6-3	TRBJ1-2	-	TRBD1	TGTGCCAGCAGTTACGCGGGACAGGGAGGCTACACCTTC	CASSYAGQGGYTF
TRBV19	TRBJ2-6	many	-	TGTGCCAGTAGTATGTTGCGAGGTTATGGGGCCAACGTCCTGACTTTC	CASSMLRGYGANVLTF